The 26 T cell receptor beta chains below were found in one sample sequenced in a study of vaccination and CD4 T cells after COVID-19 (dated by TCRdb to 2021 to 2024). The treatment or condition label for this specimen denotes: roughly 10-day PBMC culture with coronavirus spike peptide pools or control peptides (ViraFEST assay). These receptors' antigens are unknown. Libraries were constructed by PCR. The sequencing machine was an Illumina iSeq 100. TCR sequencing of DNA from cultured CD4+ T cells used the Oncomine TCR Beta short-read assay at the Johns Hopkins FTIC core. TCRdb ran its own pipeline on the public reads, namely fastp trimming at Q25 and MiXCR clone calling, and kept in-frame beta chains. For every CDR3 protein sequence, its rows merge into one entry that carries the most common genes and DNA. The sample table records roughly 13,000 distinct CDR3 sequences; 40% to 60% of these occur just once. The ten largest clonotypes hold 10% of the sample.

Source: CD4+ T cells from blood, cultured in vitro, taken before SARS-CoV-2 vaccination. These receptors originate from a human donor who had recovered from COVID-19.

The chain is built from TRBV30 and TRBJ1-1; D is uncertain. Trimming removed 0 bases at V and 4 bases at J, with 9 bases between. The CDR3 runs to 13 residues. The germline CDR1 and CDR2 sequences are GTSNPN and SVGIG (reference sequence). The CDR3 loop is CAWSVSVGTEAFF. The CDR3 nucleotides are TGTGCCTGGAGTGTATCCGTTGGCACTGAAGCTTTCTTT.

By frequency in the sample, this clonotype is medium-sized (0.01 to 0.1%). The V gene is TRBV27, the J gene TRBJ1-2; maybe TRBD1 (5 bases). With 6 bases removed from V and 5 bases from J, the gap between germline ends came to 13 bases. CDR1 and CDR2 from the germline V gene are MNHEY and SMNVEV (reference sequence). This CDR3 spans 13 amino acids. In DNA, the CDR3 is TGTGCCAGCAGCCAGACCGGGGGGTATGGCTACACCTTC. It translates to CASSQTGGYGYTF.

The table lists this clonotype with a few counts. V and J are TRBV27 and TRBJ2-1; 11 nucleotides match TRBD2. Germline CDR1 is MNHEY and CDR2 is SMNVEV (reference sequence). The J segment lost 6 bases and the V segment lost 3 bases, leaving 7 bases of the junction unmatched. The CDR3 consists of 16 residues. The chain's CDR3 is CASSFSVAGGANEQFF. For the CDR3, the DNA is TGTGCCAGCAGTTTTTCGGTAGCGGGGGGGGCCAATGAGCAGTTCTTC.

In DNA, the CDR3 is TGTGCCAGCACCACCTGGACAGGGGTGTACACTGAAGCTTTCTTT. It codes for CASTTWTGVYTEAFF. The chain joins TRBV6-1 to TRBJ1-1; TRBD1 matches at 9 bases. In germline, CDR1 is MNHNS, CDR2 SASEGT. The CDR3 runs to 15 residues. Unmatched junction bases numbered 9, after V lost 7 bases and J lost 3 bases.

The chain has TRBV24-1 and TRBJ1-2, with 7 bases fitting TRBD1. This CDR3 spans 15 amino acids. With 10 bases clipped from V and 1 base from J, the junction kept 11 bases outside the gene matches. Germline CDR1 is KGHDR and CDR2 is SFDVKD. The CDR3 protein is CATTPATGRNYGYTF. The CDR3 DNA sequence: TGTGCCACGACCCCCGCGACAGGGCGTAACTATGGCTACACCTTC.

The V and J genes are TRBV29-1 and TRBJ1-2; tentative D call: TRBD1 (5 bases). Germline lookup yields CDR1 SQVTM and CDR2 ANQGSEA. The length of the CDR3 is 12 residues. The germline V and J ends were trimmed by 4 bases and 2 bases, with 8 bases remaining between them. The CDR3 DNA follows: TGCAGCGTTGCGGCAGGGAACTATGGCTACACCTTC. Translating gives CSVAAGNYGYTF.

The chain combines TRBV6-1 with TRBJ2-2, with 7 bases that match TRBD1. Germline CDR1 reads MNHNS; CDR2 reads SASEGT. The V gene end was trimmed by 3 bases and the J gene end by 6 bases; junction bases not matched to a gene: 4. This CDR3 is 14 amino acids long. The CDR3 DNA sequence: TGTGCCAGCAGTGAGACAGGGACGGCCGGGGAGCTGTTTTTT. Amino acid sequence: CASSETGTAGELFF.

The CDR3 coding sequence is TGTGCCAGCAGTTTAGGGGACAGGGGGCGTTTTGGCTACACCTTC. Translated, it gives CASSLGDRGRFGYTF. The chain employs TRBV28 and TRBJ1-2, with TRBD1 matching over 12 bases. The CDR3 contains 15 residues. Germline CDR1 and CDR2: MDHEN and SYDVKM. J lost 7 bases, V lost 2 bases, and 5 bases had no gene match.

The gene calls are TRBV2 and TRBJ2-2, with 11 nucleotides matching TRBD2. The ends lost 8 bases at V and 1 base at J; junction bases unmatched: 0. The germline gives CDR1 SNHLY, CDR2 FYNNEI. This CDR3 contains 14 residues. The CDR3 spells CASGLAGNTGELFF. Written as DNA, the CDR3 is TGTGCCAGCGGACTAGCGGGGAACACCGGGGAGCTGTTTTTT.

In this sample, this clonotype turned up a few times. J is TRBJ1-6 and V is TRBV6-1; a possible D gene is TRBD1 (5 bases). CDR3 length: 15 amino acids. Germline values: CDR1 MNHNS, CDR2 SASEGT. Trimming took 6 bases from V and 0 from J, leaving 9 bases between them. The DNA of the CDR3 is TGTGCCAGCAGCAGACAGAGCTCCTATAATTCACCCCTCCACTTT. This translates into CASSRQSSYNSPLHF.

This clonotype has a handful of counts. This CDR3 is CASSIANRASGELFF. The CDR3 bases are TGTGCCAGTAGTATCGCCAACAGGGCCAGCGGGGAGCTGTTTTTT. The rearrangement joins TRBV19 to TRBJ2-2; perhaps TRBD1 as D (6 bases). The germline V gene encodes CDR1 LNHDA and CDR2 SQIVND (reference sequence). Trimming removed 3 bases at V and 7 bases at J, with 15 bases between. This CDR3 comprises 15 residues.

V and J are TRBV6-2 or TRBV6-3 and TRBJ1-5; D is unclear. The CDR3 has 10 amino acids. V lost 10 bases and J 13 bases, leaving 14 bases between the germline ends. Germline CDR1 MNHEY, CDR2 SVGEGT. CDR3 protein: CAKCRLLQHF. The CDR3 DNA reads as TGTGCCAAGTGCCGTCTTCTACAGCATTTT.

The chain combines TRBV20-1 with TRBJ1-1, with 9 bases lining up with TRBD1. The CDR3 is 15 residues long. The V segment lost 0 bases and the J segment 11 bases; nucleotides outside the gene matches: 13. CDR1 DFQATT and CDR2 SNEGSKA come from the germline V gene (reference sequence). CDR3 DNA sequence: TGCAGTGCTAGAGATCAGGGACAGGGCTATAGGAAGGCTTTCTTT. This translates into CSARDQGQGYRKAFF.

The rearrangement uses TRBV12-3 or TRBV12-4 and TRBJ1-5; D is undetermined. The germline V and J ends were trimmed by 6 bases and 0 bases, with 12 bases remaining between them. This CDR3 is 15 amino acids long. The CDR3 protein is CASRVRDDSNQPQHF. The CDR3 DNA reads TGTGCCAGCAGGGTGAGGGATGATAGCAATCAGCCCCAGCATTTT.

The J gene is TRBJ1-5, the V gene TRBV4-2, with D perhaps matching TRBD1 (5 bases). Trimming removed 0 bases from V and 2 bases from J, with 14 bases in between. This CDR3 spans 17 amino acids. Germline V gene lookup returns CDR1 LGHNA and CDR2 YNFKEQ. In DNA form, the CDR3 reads TGTGCCAGCAGCCAAGAGGGACCGGTTTGGGGCAATCAGCCCCAGCATTTT. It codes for CASSQEGPVWGNQPQHF.

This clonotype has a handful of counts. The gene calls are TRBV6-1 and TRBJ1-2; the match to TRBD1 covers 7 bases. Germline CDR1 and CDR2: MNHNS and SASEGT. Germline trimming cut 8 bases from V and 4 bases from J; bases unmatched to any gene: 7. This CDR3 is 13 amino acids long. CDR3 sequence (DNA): TGTGCCAGCGCCAGGGGGGGGACCTATGGCTACACCTTC. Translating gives CASARGGTYGYTF.

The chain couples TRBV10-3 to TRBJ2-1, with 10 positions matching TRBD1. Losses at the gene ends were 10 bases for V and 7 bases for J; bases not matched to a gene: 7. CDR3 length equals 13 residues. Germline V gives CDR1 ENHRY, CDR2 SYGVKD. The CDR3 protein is CASRQGAGNEQFF. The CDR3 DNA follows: TGTGCCAGTAGACAGGGGGCGGGGAATGAGCAGTTCTTC.

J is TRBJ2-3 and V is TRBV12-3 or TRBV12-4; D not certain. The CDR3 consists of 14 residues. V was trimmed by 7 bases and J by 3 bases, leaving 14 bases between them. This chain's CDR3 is CASTLTVGTDTQYF. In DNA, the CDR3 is TGTGCCAGCACTCTAACGGTGGGGACAGATACGCAGTATTTT.

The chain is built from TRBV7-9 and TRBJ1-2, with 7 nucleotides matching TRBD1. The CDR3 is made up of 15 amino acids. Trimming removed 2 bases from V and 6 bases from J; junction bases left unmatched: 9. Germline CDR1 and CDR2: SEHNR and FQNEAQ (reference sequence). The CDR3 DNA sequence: TGTGCCAGCAGCTTAAGATCCGAGGGGGCCGATGGCTACACCTTC. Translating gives CASSLRSEGADGYTF.

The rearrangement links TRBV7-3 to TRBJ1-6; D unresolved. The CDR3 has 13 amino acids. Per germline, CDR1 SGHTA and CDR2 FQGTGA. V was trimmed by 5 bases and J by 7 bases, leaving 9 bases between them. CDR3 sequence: CASSESPNSPLHF. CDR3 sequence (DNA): TGTGCCAGCAGCGAATCCCCGAATTCACCCCTCCACTTT.

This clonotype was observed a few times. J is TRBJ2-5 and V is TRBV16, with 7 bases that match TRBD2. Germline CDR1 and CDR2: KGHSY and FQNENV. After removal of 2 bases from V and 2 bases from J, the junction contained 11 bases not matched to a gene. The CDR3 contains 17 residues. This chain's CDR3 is CASSQTHVASGQETQYF. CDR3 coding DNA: TGTGCCAGCAGCCAAACCCACGTCGCTAGCGGACAAGAGACCCAGTACTTC.

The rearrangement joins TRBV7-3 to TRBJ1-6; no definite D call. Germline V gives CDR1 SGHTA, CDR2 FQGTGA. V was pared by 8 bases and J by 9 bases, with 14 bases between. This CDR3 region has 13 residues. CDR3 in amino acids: CASARQEGSPLHF. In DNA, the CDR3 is TGTGCCAGCGCAAGGCAGGAAGGTTCACCCCTCCACTTT.

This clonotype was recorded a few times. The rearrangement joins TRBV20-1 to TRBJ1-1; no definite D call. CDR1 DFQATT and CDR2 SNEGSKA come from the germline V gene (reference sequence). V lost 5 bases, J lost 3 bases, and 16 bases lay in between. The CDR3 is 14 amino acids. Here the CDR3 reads CSAPPGYSDTEAFF. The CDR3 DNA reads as TGCAGTGCTCCGCCGGGCTACTCCGACACTGAAGCTTTCTTT.

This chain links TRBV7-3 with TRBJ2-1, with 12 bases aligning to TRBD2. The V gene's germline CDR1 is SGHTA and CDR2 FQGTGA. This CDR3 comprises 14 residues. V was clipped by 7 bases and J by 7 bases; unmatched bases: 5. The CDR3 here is CASNPSGGGNEQFF. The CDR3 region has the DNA TGTGCCAGCAACCCTAGCGGGGGGGGGAATGAGCAGTTCTTC.

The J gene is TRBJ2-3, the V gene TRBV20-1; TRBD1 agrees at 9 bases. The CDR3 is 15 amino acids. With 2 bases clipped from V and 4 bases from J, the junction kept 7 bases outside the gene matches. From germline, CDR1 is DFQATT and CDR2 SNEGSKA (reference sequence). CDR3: CSARPGTGYADTQYF. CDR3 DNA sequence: TGCAGTGCTAGACCCGGGACAGGGTATGCAGATACGCAGTATTTT.

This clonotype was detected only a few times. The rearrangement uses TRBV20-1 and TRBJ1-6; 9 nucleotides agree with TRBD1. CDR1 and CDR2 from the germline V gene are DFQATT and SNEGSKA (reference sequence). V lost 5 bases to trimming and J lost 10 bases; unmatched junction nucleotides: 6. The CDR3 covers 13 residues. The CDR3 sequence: CSAVQGAKSPLHF. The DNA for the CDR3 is TGCAGTGCTGTACAGGGGGCAAAATCACCCCTCCACTTT.